Described below is a single T cell receptor beta chain sequence and its context. CDR3 length: 15 amino acids. Per germline, CDR1 MNHEY and CDR2 SMNVEV (reference sequence). Trimming took 6 bases from V and 0 from J, leaving 12 bases between them. Measured with immunoSEQ multiplex PCR; TCRdb has only the in-frame clones, and not every one. The sample has some 330,000 clones; approximately 89% are singletons. Each participant's cohort was designated according to participant-reported clinical history. Either two negative PCRs, clearance, or symptom resolution qualified Cohort 3 donors as recovered. This sample is drawn from a study of blood T cell repertoires in COVID-19. For the study at large: Whether acute or convalescent, the COVID-19 samples came from the United States, Italy and Spain. T cells, B-cell-depleted T cells, or PBMCs supplied cDNA or gDNA.

This rearrangement joins TRBV27 to TRBJ2-1; D gene ambiguous. The sequence came from a man aged 25 to 40 who had recovered from COVID-19. Sequenced: PBMCs or T cells enriched from blood (not recorded which). CDR3 DNA: TGTGCCAGCAGCGGTTTTAAAAGCTCCTACAATGAGCAGTTCTTC. Encoded protein: CASSGFKSSYNEQFF.